This T cell receptor (beta chain) was obtained from a study of tumor-infiltrating lymphocytes in localized non-small cell lung cancer. In the study overall: The cohort mixed smokers and never-smokers, several histologies, and some post-neoadjuvant-chemotherapy samples.

Libraries were prepared by immunoSEQ multiplex PCR; TCRdb keeps only in-frame clonotypes and omits some of them. The data hold 8,000 to 9,500 clones, with roughly 80% observed a single time. A remark on this clone: Its antigen remains unknown.

V trimming: 6 bases; J trimming: 3 bases; junction bases outside the gene matches: 6. There are 14 residues in the CDR3. Germline CDR1 MGHDK, CDR2 SYGVNS. Study results and limitations: Not all patients were TCR sequenced, owing to tissue quantity. Tumors had more T cell infiltration than uninvolved lung, per TCRbeta sequencing and CD3 counts. Technical variation could not be separated from intratumor heterogeneity here.

What was sequenced was uninvolved lung tissue not adjacent to the tumor. This chain connects TRBV25-1 to TRBJ2-7; the match to TRBD2 covers 9 bases. This TCR was recovered from a human donor with non-small cell lung cancer. CDR3 in amino acids: CASRDSGRGYEQYF. CDR3 nucleotides: TGTGCCAGCAGAGATAGCGGGAGAGGCTACGAGCAGTACTTC.